This T cell receptor beta chain stems from a study of identical twins. Findings and limits, study-wide: Alpha sequences that were out-of-frame and twin-shared showed an excess of low generation probability.

The V end was cut by 3 bases, the J end by 4 bases, with 12 bases between. The CDR3 is 15 amino acids. The authors used template switching to add a universal primer site and gave cDNA unique molecular identifiers. TCRdb processed the 5' RACE reads anew with MiXCR; each CDR3 protein has one entry. Among hundreds of thousands of distinct CDR3 sequences listed, over 8.5% were seen once. This clonotype was picked up many times. The antigen is undetermined. This sample was shared with a second study, whose subject was yellow fever vaccine responses in identical twins.

The sequence was collected from a woman aged 18-35 years in good health. The sequencing input was PBMCs. The chain recombines TRBV12-3 or TRBV12-4 with TRBJ2-2; D is unclear. CDR3 residues: CASSFLSGSTGELFF. DNA for the CDR3: TGTGCCAGCAGTTTCCTATCGGGTTCCACCGGGGAGCTGTTTTTT.